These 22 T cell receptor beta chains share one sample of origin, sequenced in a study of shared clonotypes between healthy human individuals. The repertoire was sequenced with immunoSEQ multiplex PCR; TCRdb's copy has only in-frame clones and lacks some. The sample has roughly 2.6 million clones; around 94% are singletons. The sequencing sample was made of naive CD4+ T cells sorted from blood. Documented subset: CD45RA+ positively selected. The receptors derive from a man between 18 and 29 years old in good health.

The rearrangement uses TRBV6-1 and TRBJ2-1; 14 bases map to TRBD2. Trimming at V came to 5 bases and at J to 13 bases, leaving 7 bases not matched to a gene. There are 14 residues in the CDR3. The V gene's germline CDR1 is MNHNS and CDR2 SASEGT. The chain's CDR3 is CASSNRTSGGRQFF. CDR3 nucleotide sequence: TGTGCCAGCAGTAACCGGACTAGCGGGGGGCGTCAGTTCTTC.

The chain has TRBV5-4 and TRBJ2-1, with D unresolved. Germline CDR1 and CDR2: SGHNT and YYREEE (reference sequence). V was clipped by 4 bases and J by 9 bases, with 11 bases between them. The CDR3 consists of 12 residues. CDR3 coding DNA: TGTGCCAGCAGCCACGACGGGCCTGAGCAGTTCTTC. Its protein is CASSHDGPEQFF.

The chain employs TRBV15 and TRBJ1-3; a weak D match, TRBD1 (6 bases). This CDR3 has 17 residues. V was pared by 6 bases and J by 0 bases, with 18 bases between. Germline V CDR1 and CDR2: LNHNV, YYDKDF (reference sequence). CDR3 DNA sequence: TGTGCCACCAGTCGCTACCGTAGGGGGAACTCTGGAAACACCATATATTTT. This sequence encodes CATSRYRRGNSGNTIYF.

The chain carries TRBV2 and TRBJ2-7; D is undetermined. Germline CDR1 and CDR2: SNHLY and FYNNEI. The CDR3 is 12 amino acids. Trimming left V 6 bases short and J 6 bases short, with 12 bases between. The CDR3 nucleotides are TGTGCCAGCAGGCCCGGGTCTCTCGAGCAGTACTTC. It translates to CASRPGSLEQYF.

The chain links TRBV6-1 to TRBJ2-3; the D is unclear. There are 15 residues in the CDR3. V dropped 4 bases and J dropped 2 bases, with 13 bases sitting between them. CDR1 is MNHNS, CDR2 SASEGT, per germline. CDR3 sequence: CASSAWPGPTDTQYF. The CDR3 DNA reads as TGTGCCAGCAGTGCATGGCCGGGTCCCACAGATACGCAGTATTTT.

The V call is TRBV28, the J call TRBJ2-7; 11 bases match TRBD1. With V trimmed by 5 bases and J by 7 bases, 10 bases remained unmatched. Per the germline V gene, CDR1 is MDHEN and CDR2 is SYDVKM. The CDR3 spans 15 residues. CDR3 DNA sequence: TGTGCCAGCAGTCGCTTTCGGACAGGGGGCCGGGAGCAGTACTTC. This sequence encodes CASSRFRTGGREQYF.

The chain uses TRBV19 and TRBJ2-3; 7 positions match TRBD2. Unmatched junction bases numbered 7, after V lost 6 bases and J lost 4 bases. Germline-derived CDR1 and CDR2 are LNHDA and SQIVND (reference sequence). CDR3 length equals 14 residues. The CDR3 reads CASRSSGLADTQYF. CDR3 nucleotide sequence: TGTGCCAGTAGGAGTAGCGGGTTGGCAGATACGCAGTATTTT. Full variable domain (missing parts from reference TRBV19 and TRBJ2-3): DGGITQSPKYLFRKEGQNVTLSCEQNLNHDAMYWYRQDPGQGLRLIYYSQIVNDFQKGDIAEGYSVSREKKESFPLTVTSAQKNPTAFYLCASRSSGLADTQYFGPGTRLTVL.

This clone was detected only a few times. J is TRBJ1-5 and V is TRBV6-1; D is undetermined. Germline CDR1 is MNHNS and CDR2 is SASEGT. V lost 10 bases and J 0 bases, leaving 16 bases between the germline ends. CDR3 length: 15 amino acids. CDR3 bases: TGTGCCACTACCCAGGCCCGTGTTAGCAATCAGCCCCAGCATTTT. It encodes CATTQARVSNQPQHF.

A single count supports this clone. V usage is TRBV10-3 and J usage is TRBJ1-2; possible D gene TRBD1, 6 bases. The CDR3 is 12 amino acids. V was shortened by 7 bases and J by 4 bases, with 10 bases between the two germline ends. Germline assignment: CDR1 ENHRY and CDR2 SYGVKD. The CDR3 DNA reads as TGTGCCATCACCGGACAGTCCTATGGCTACACCTTC. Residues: CAITGQSYGYTF.

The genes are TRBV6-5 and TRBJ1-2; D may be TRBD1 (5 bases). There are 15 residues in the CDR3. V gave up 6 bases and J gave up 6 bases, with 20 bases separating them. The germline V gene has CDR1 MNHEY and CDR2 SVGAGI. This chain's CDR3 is CASSPGVTPRDGYTF. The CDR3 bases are TGTGCCAGCAGCCCGGGGGTCACCCCTAGGGATGGCTACACCTTC.

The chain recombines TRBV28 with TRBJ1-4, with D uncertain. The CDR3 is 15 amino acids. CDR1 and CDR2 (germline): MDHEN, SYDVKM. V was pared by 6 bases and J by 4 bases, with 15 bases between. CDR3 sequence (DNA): TGTGCCAGCAGCCGGGTGGTTTTGGGTAATGAAAAACTGTTTTTT. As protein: CASSRVVLGNEKLFF.

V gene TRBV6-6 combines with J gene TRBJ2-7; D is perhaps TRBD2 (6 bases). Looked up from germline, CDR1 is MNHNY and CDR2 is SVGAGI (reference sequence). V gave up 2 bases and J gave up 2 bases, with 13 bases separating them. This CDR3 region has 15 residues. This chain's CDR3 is CASSYERAQPYEQYF. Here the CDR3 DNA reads TGTGCCAGCAGTTACGAGCGGGCGCAGCCCTACGAGCAGTACTTC.

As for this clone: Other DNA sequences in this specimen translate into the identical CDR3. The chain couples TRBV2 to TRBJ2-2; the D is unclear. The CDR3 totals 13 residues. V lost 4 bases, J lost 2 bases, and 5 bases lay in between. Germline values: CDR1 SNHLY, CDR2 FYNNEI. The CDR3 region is CASSGGNTGELFF. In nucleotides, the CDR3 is TGTGCCAGCAGTGGCGGAAACACCGGGGAGCTGTTTTTT.

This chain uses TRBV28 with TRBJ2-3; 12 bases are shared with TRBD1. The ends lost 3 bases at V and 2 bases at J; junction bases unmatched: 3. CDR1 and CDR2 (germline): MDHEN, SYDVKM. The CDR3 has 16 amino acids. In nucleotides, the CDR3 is TGTGCCAGCAGTTTGCCGGGACAGGGGGCCACAGATACGCAGTATTTT. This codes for CASSLPGQGATDTQYF.

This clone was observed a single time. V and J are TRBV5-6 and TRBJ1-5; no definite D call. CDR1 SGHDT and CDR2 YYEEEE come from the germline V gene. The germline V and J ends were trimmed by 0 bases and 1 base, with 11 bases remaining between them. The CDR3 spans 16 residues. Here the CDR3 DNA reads TGTGCCAGCAGCTTGGCGGCAGGAGGAAGCAATCAGCCCCAGCATTTT. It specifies CASSLAAGGSNQPQHF.

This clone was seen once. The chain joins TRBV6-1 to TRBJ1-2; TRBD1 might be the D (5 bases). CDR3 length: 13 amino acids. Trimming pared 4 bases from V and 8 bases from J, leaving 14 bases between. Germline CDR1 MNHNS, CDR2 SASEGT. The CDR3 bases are TGTGCCAGCAGTGTAACCGGGACCTCAGGCTACACCTTC. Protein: CASSVTGTSGYTF.

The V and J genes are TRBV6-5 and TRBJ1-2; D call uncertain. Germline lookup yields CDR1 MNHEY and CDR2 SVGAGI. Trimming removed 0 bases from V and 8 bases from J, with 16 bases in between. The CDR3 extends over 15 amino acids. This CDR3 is CASSYSGGPGGGYTF. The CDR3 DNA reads TGTGCCAGCAGTTACTCTGGCGGCCCCGGTGGCGGCTACACCTTC.

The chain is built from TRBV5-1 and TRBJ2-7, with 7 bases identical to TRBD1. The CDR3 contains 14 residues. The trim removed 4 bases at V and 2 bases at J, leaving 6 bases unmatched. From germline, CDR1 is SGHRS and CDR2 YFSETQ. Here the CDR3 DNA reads TGCGCCAGCAGCAATGGGGACAGTCCCTACGAGCAGTACTTC. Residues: CASSNGDSPYEQYF.

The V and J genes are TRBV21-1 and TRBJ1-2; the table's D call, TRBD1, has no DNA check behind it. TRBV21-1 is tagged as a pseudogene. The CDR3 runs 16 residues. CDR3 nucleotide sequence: TGTGCCAGCAGCAAAGCGCTTGGCAGTGGCAACTATGGCTACACCTTC. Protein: CASSKALGSGNYGYTF.

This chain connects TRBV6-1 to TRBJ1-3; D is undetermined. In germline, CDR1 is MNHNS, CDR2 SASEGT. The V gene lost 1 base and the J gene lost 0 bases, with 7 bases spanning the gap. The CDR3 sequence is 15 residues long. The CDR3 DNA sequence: TGTGCCAGCAGTGAAGAGAGAATCTCTGGAAACACCATATATTTT. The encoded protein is CASSEERISGNTIYF.

The CDR3 nucleotides are TGTGCCAGCGGGCGCCCAGAAATCCCCCAGCATTTT. Protein sequence: CASGRPEIPQHF. The chain couples TRBV2 to TRBJ1-5; D call uncertain. Germline values: CDR1 SNHLY, CDR2 FYNNEI. CDR3 size: 12 residues. V lost 8 bases and J lost 10, with 15 bases in between.

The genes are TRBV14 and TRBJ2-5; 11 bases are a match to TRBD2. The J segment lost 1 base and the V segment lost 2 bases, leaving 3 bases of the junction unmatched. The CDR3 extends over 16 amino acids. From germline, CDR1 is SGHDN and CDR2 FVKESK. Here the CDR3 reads CASSQKGLAVQETQYF. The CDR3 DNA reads TGTGCCAGCAGCCAAAAGGGACTAGCGGTCCAAGAGACCCAGTACTTC.